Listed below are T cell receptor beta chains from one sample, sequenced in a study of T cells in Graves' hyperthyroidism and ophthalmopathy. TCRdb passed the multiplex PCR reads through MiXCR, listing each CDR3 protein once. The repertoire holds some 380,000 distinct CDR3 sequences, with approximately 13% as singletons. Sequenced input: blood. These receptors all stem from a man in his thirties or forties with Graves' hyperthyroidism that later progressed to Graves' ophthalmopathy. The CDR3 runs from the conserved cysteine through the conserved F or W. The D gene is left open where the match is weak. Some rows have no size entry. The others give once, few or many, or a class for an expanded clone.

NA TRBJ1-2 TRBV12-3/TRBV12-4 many CASSLALRHYGYTF TGTGCCAGCAGTTTAGCTCTTAGGCACTATGGCTACACCTTC
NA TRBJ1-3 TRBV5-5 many CASSLVDVSGNTIYF TGTGCCAGCAGCTTGGTCGACGTCTCTGGAAACACCATATATTTT
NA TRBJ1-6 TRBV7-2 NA CASTPEGGSYNSPLHF TGTGCCAGCACCCCGGAGGGGGGATCCTATAATTCACCCCTCCACTTT
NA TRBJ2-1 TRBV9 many CASSPLAGAEYNEQFF TGTGCCAGCAGCCCCCTGGCGGGGGCGGAGTACAATGAGCAGTTCTTC
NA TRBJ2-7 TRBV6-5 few CASSYSRQTYEQYF TGTGCCAGCAGTTACTCGCGGCAGACCTACGAGCAGTACTTC
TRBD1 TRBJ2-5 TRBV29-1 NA CSVPTGPETQYF TGCAGCGTGCCGACAGGGCCGGAGACCCAGTACTTC
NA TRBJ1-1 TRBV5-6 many CASSLGVERTNTEAFF TGTGCCAGCAGCTTGGGGGTGGAGAGGACCAACACTGAAGCTTTCTTT
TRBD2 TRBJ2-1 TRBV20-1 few CSARGLAGARSYNEQFF TGCAGTGCTAGAGGGCTAGCGGGGGCCCGCTCCTACAATGAGCAGTTCTTC
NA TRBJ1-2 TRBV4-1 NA CASSQETDYGYTF TGCGCCAGCAGCCAAGAGACCGATTATGGCTACACCTTC
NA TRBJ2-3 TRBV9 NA CASSVVDSRTDTQYF TGTGCCAGCAGCGTAGTAGATAGCCGCACAGATACGCAGTATTTT
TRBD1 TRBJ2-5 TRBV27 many CASRKQGAALETQYF TGTGCCAGCAGAAAACAGGGGGCAGCGTTGGAGACCCAGTACTTC
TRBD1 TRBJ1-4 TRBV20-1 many CSARGWDSEKLFF TGCAGTGCTAGGGGATGGGACAGTGAAAAACTGTTTTTT
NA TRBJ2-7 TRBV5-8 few CASSFLGASYEQYF TGTGCCAGCAGCTTTCTGGGGGCCTCCTACGAGCAGTACTTC
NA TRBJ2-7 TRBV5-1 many CASSLGQGGTLGEQYF TGCGCCAGCAGCTTGGGGCAGGGTGGGACCCTTGGCGAGCAGTACTTC
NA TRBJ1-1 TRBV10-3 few CAISEHDTANTEAFF TGTGCCATCAGTGAGCACGACACCGCGAACACTGAAGCTTTCTTT
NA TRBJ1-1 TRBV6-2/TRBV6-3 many CASSYSRYTEAFF TGTGCCAGCAGTTACTCTAGGTATACTGAAGCTTTCTTT
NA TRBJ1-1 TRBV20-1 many CSARDNTEAFF TGCAGTGCTAGAGATAACACTGAAGCTTTCTTT
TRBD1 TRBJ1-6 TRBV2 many CASRDRGLISPLHF TGTGCCAGCAGAGACAGGGGGCTAATTTCACCCCTCCACTTT
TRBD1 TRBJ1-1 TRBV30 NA CAWSGQGNTEAFF TGTGCCTGGAGTGGACAGGGGAACACTGAAGCTTTCTTT
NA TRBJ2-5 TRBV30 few CAWKALYSETQYF TGTGCCTGGAAAGCACTTTACTCGGAGACCCAGTACTTC
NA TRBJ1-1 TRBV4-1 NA CSSSQEKRMNTEAFF TGCTCCAGCAGCCAAGAAAAGAGGATGAACACTGAAGCTTTCTTT
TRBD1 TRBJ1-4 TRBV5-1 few CASSRTGINEKLFF TGCGCCAGCAGCCGGACAGGGATTAATGAAAAACTGTTTTTT
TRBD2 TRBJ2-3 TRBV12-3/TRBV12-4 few CASSLGGTSGGHTDTQYF TGTGCCAGCAGTTTAGGGGGGACTAGCGGGGGGCACACAGATACGCAGTATTTT
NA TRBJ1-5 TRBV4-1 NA CASSQDHRKQPQHF TGCGCCAGCAGCCAAGATCATAGGAAACAGCCCCAGCATTTT
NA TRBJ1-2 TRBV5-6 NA CASTPAQGRVYGYTF TGTGCCAGCACCCCCGCTCAGGGGCGCGTCTATGGCTACACCTTC
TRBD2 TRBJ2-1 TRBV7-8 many CASSYTGGSSYNEQFF TGTGCCAGCAGCTATACGGGGGGGAGCTCCTACAATGAGCAGTTCTTC
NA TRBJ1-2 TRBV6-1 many CASSGNRDGYTF TGTGCCAGCAGTGGAAACAGGGACGGCTACACCTTC
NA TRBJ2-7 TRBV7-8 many CASSLDFLARYEQYF TGTGCCAGCAGCTTAGATTTCCTAGCAAGATACGAGCAGTACTTC
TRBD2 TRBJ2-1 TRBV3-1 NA CASSQGGLAGYEQFF TGTGCCAGCAGCCAAGGTGGTCTAGCGGGTTATGAGCAGTTCTTC
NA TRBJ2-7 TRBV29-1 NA CSVESRSEQYF TGCAGCGTTGAAAGTCGAAGCGAGCAGTACTTC
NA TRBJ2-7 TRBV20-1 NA CSARYGDEQYF TGCAGTGCCAGGTACGGGGACGAGCAGTACTTC
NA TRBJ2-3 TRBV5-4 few CASSLLAQGSDTQYF TGTGCCAGCAGCTTGTTGGCGCAGGGGTCAGATACGCAGTATTTT
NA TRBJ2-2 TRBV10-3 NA CAIGGGRTFTGELFF TGTGCCATCGGTGGCGGGCGAACCTTCACCGGGGAGCTATTTTTT
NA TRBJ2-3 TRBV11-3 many CASSFRRVDTQYF TGTGCCAGCAGCTTTCGAAGGGTAGATACGCAGTATTTT
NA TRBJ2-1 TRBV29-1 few CSVGSREQFF TGCAGCGTCGGTAGCCGTGAGCAGTTCTTC
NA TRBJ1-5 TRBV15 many CATSRDRQGGDQPQHF TGTGCCACCAGCAGAGATCGCCAGGGTGGGGATCAGCCCCAGCATTTT
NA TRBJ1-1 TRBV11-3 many CASSVQQGNTEAFF TGTGCCAGCAGCGTCCAACAGGGAAACACTGAAGCTTTCTTT
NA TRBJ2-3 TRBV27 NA CASSLWVTDTQYF TGTGCCAGCAGTTTATGGGTTACAGATACGCAGTATTTT
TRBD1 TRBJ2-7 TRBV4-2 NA CASSLRGGTGSYEQYF TGTGCCAGCAGCCTCCGTGGGGGGACAGGGTCATACGAGCAGTACTTC
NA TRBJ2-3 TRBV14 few CASSRQYTDTQYF TGTGCCAGCAGCCGACAGTACACAGATACGCAGTATTTT
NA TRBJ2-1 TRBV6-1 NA CASSFPRGGVNEQFF TGTGCCAGCAGTTTTCCTCGGGGTGGGGTAAATGAGCAGTTCTTC
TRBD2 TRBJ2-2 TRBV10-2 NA CASSGLTSVDTGELFF TGCGCCAGCAGTGGATTGACTAGCGTTGACACCGGGGAGCTGTTTTTT
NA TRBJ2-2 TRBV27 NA CASSGWVTGELFF TGTGCCAGCAGTGGGTGGGTTACCGGGGAGCTGTTTTTT
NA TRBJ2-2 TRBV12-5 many CASGLVPGELFF TGTGCTAGTGGTTTGGTGCCCGGGGAGCTGTTTTTT
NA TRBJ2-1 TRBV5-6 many CASSLDWQDNEQFF TGTGCCAGCAGCTTGGATTGGCAGGACAATGAGCAGTTCTTC
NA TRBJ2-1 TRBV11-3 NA CASSVGTAENEQFF TGTGCCAGCAGCGTCGGGACTGCTGAGAATGAGCAGTTCTTC
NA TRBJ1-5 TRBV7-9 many CASSPGRQEGQPQHF TGTGCCAGCAGCCCCGGCAGGCAGGAGGGTCAGCCCCAGCATTTT
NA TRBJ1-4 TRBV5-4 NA CASSFGAEKLFF TGTGCCAGCAGCTTCGGGGCTGAAAAACTGTTTTTT